This passage covers 4 T cell receptor beta chains from one sample sequenced in a study of blood T cell repertoires in COVID-19. Using immunoSEQ multiplex PCR, the repertoire was profiled, and TCRdb retains in-frame clones only, with some absent. The sample gives about 360,000 clones, roughly 80% of which show up once; about 1% is in the top ten. Sequencing was carried out using peripheral blood. Receptor source: a human donor with acute or convalescent COVID-19. The donor label of this sample is uncertain.

The V gene is TRBV3-1 (or the pseudogene TRBV3-2), the J gene TRBJ2-1; 13 nucleotides align to TRBD2. CDR3 length equals 14 residues. From germline, CDR1 is LGHDT and CDR2 YNNKEL (reference sequence). Losses at the gene ends were 6 bases for V and 4 bases for J; bases not matched to a gene: 0. Here the CDR3 DNA reads TGTGCCAGCAGGGGACTAGCGGGGTACAATGAGCAGTTCTTC. Protein: CASRGLAGYNEQFF.

The chain employs TRBV6-5 and TRBJ1-5, with 8 bases that match TRBD1. Germline V gene data show CDR1 as MNHEY and CDR2 as SVGAGI. V was pared by 6 bases and J by 5 bases, with 6 bases of the junction left unmatched. This CDR3 is built from 14 residues. The CDR3 nucleotides read TGTGCCAGCAGCCCCGGACAGGGACATCAGCCCCAGCATTTT. Encoded protein: CASSPGQGHQPQHF.

This clone was seen only a few times. The V call is TRBV30, the J call TRBJ2-2; the match to TRBD2 covers 8 bases. CDR3 length equals 13 residues. V lost 5 bases to trimming and J lost 1 base; unmatched junction nucleotides: 0. The germline V gene encodes CDR1 GTSNPN and CDR2 SVGIG (reference sequence). In DNA, the CDR3 is TGTGCCTGGCGGGAGGGGAACACCGGGGAGCTGTTTTTT. This translates into CAWREGNTGELFF.

V usage is TRBV19 and J usage is TRBJ1-5, with 10 bases fitting TRBD1. Unmatched junction bases numbered 14, after V lost 4 bases and J lost 11 bases. Germline loops: CDR1 LNHDA, CDR2 SQIVND (reference sequence). The CDR3 length is 16 residues. The CDR3 sequence is CASSTRGQGHRLAQHF. The CDR3 coding sequence is TGTGCCAGTAGTACGCGGGGACAGGGGCATAGGTTGGCCCAGCATTTT. Combining the CDR3 with reference TRBV19 and TRBJ1-5 gives the whole variable domain DGGITQSPKYLFRKEGQNVTLSCEQNLNHDAMYWYRQDPGQGLRLIYYSQIVNDFQKGDIAEGYSVSREKKESFPLTVTSAQKNPTAFYLCASSTRGQGHRLAQHFGDGTRLSIL.